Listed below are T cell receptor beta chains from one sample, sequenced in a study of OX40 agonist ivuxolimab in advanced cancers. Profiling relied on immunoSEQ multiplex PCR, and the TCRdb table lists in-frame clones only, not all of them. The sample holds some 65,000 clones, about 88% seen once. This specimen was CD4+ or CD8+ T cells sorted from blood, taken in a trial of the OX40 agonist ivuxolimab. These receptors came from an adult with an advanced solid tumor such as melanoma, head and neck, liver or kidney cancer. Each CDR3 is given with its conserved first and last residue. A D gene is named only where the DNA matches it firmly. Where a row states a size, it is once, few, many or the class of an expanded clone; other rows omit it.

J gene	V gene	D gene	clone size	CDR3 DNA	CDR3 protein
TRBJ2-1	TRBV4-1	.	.	TGCGCCAGCAGCCAAGCGCCCCCCGGCGGCTCCTACAATGAGCAGTTCTTC	CASSQAPPGGSYNEQFF
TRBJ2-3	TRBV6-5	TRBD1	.	TGTGCCAGCCGGACAGGGGGTACAGATACGCAGTATTTT	CASRTGGTDTQYF
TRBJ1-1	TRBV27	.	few	TGTGCCAGCAAGGGACTAAGCACTGAAGCTTTCTTT	CASKGLSTEAFF
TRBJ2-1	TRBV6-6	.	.	TGTGCCAGCAGTTACTCGAACTTCAATGAGCAGTTCTTC	CASSYSNFNEQFF
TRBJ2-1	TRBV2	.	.	TGTGCCAGCAGTGAAGCTGAGGGACTCTCCTACAATGAGCAGTTCTTC	CASSEAEGLSYNEQFF
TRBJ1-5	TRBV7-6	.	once	TGTGCCAGCAGCTTACCTGGGGGGCCCCAGCATTTT	CASSLPGGPQHF
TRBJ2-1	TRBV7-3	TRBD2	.	TGTGCCAGCAGCCATGGGGGAAGCGGGAGATCCCACAATGAGCAGTTCTTC	CASSHGGSGRSHNEQFF
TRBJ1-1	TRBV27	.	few	TGTGCCAGCAGTTTTGGTATGAGCGCTGAAGCTTTCTTT	CASSFGMSAEAFF
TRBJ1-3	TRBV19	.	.	TGTGCCAGTAGTATTCCACTCAGGGGCTCTGGAAACACCATATATTTT	CASSIPLRGSGNTIYF
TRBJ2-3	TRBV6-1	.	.	TGTGCCAGCAGTAGACAGATCACAGATACGCAGTATTTT	CASSRQITDTQYF
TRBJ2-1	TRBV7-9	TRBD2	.	TGTGCCAGCTACGGGGGACTAGCAGGTGAGCAGTTCTTC	CASYGGLAGEQFF
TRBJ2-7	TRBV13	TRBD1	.	TGTGCCAGCAGCGCCTTCGGGACAGCCCTCTCCTACGAGCAGTACTTC	CASSAFGTALSYEQYF
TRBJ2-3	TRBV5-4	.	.	TGTGCCAGCAGCTTTTTAGGTGGGAGTACAGATACGCAGTATTTT	CASSFLGGSTDTQYF
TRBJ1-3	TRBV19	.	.	TGTGCCTGTGCATCCAGCCCTGGAAACACCATATATTTT	CACASSPGNTIYF
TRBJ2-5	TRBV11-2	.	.	TGTGCCAGCAGCCAGTCCGAGACCCAGTACTTC	CASSQSETQYF
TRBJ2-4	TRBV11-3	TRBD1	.	TGTGCCAGCAGCGCCAGGGACAGTAAAAACATTCAGTACTTC	CASSARDSKNIQYF
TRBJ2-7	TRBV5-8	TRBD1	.	TGTGCCAGCAGCGGACAGGGTCTCTACTACGAGCAGTACTTC	CASSGQGLYYEQYF
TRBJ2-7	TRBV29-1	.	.	TGCAGCGTTGAGGGACACCCCGAATACGAGCAGTACTTC	CSVEGHPEYEQYF
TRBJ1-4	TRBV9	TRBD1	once	TGTGCCAGCAGCGAGGGACAGTTAAATGAAAAACTGTTTTTT	CASSEGQLNEKLFF
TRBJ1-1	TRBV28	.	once	TGTGCCAGCAGCCAAGGGGGAGATGGCACTGAAGCTTTCTTT	CASSQGGDGTEAFF
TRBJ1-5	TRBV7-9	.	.	TGTGCCAGCAGCTTAGGCATTGCTCAGCCCCAGCATTTT	CASSLGIAQPQHF
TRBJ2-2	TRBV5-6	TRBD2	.	TGTGCCAGCAGCCCTAGCAGCGGGGGGGCGAACACCGGGGAGCTGTTTTTT	CASSPSSGGANTGELFF
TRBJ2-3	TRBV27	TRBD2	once	TGTGCCAGCAGCAGCGGGGGGGGCACAGATACGCAGTATTTT	CASSSGGGTDTQYF
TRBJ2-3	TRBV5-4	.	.	TGTGCCAGCAGCTTCCCGGGCCTACGCACAGATACGCAGTATTTT	CASSFPGLRTDTQYF
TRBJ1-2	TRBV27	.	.	TGTGCCAGCAGTTACCACAGGGATGTTAACGGCTACACCTTC	CASSYHRDVNGYTF
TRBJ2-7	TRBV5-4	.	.	TGTGCCAGCAGCTTGATGAGCGAGCAGTACTTC	CASSLMSEQYF
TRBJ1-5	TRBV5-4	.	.	TGTGCCAGCAGCTTGGGACCAGCGGATCAGCCCCAGCATTTT	CASSLGPADQPQHF
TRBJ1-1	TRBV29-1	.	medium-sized	TGCAGCGTTGAAGACAGGTGGAGCGCTGAAGCTTTCTTT	CSVEDRWSAEAFF
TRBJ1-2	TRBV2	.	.	TGTGCCAGCAGGGGGTCTGGTCCCTATGGCTACACCTTC	CASRGSGPYGYTF
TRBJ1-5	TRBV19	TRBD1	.	TGTGCCAGTAGTATTCTGGACAGGAATCAGCCCCAGCATTTT	CASSILDRNQPQHF
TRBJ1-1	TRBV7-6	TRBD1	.	TGTGCCAGCAGCCAGGAGGGGGCAGGGGGGACTTTCTTT	CASSQEGAGGTFF
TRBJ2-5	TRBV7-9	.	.	TGTGCCAGCAGCCCACGAGAACGCGGACAGGGAGGGAGGGCAGAGACCCAGTACTTC	CASSPRERGQGGRAETQYF
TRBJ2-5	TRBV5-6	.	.	TGTGCCAGCAGACGAGTCGGACAGCAAGAGACCCAGTACTTC	CASRRVGQQETQYF
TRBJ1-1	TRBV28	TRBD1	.	TGTGCCAGCAGTTTCCGACAGGGGGGCACTGAAGCTTTCTTT	CASSFRQGGTEAFF
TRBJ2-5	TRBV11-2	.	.	TGTGCCAGCAGCTGGGTGTTGGAGATAGAGACCCAGTACTTC	CASSWVLEIETQYF
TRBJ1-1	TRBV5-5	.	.	TGTGCCAGCAGCTTGGTAGGCACTGAAGCTTTCTTT	CASSLVGTEAFF
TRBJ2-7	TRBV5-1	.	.	TGCGCCAGCAGCTCGGGACGGGCTACCGGCGAGCAGTACTTC	CASSSGRATGEQYF
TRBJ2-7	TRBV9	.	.	TGTGCCAGCAGCGTAGAGGGACGGGAAACCTACGAGCAGTACTTC	CASSVEGRETYEQYF
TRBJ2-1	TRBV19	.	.	TGTGCCAGTAGCTTAAAAATAGGTGAGCAGTTCTTC	CASSLKIGEQFF
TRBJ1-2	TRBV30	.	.	TGTGCCTGGAGCACCCACCCTTTTGATGGGGATGGCTACACCTTC	CAWSTHPFDGDGYTF
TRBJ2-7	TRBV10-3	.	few	TGTGCCATCAGTGACTCCGGTCCGTACGAGCAGTACTTC	CAISDSGPYEQYF
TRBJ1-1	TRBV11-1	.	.	TGTGCCAGCAGCTTAATTACTAGCAGTGAAGCTTTCTTT	CASSLITSSEAFF
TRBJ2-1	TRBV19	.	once	TGTGCCAGTAGTATCCGGGTACCACTGAATGAGCAGTTCTTC	CASSIRVPLNEQFF
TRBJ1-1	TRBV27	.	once	TGTGCCAGCAGTCACTCCGGCGGTGAAGCTTTCTTT	CASSHSGGEAFF
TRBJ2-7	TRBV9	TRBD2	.	TGTGCCAGCAGCGGGGGACTAGTCTACGAGCAGTACTTC	CASSGGLVYEQYF
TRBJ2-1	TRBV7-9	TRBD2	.	TGTGCCAGAAACCGGGTAGGCGCGGGGGTGGACTCGGGACACAATGAGCAGTTCTTC	CARNRVGAGVDSGHNEQFF
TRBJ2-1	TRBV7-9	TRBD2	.	TGTGCCAGCAGCAAGACTAGCGGGAGGGACAATGAGCAGTTCTTC	CASSKTSGRDNEQFF
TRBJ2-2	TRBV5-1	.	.	TGCGCCAGCAGCTCATGGGCAGACTCCGGGGAGCTGTTTTTT	CASSSWADSGELFF
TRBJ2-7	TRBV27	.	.	TGTGCCAGCAGTTTATCGGTCAGCACCGAGCAGTACTTC	CASSLSVSTEQYF